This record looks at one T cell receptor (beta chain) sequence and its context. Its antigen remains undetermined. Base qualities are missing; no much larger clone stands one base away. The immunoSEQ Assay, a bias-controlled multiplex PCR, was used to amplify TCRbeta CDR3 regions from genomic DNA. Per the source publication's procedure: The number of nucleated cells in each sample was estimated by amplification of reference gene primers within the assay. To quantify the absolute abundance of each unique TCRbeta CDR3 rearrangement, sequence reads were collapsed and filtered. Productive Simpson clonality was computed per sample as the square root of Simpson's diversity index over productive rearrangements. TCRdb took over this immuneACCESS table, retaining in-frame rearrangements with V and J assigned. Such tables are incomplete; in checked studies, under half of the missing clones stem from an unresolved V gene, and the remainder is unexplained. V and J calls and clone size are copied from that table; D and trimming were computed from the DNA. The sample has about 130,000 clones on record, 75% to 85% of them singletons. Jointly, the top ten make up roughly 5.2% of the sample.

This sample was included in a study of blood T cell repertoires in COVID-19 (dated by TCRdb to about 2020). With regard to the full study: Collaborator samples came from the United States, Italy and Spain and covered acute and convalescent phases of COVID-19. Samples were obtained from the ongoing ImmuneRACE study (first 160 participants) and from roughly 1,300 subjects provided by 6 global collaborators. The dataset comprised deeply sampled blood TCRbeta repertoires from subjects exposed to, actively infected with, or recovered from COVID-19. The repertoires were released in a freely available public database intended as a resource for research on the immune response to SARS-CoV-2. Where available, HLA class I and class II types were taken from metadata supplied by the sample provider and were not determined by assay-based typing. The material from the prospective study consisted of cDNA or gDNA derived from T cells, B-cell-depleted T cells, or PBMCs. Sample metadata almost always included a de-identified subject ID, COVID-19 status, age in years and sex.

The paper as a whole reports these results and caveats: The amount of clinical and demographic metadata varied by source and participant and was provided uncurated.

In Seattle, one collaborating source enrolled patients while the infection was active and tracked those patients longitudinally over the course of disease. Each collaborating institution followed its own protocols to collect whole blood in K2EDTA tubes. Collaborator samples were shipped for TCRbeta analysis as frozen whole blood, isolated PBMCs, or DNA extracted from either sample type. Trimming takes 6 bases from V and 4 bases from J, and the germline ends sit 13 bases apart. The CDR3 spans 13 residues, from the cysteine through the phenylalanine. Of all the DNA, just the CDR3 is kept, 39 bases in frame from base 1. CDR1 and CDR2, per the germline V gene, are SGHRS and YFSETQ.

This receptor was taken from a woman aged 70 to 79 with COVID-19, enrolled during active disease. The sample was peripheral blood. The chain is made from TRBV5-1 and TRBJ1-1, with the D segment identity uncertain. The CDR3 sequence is CASTQSPGTEAFF. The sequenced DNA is TGCGCCAGCACCCAGTCCCCGGGCACTGAAGCTTTCTTT.